These 32 T cell receptor beta chains originate from one sample sequenced in a study of T cell changes during pregnancy in multiple sclerosis. Only in-frame clones appear in the TCRdb table, and some are missing; sequencing was by immunoSEQ multiplex PCR. Seen here are approximately 39,000 clones, around 93% observed once, and the top ten hold approximately 0.39%. The starting material was CD4+ T cells from peripheral blood mononuclear cells, obtained in the second trimester of pregnancy. These receptors all stem from a female donor with multiple sclerosis, enrolled in a pregnancy study.

This clone was recorded only once. The rearrangement joins TRBV27 to TRBJ2-2; 11 bases fit TRBD1. V shed 4 bases, J shed 3 bases, and the junction held 10 bases outside the gene matches. This CDR3 spans 18 amino acids. Germline V gene sequence: CDR1 MNHEY, CDR2 SMNVEV (reference sequence). This CDR3 is CASSSLGRDRGDTGELFF. In DNA form, the CDR3 reads TGTGCCAGCAGTTCCCTGGGCCGGGACAGGGGGGACACCGGGGAGCTGTTTTTT.

The CDR3 loop reads CASRGLAGLTDTQYF. As DNA, the CDR3 is TGTGCCAGCAGAGGACTAGCGGGACTCACAGATACGCAGTATTTT. The rearrangement joins TRBV28 to TRBJ2-3; 12 nucleotides align to TRBD2. Germline V lookup: CDR1 MDHEN, CDR2 SYDVKM. After removal of 6 bases from V and 2 bases from J, the junction contained 3 bases not matched to a gene. The CDR3 has 15 amino acids.

This chain links TRBV15 with TRBJ1-1; 7 nucleotides line up with TRBD1. Per the germline V gene, CDR1 is LNHNV and CDR2 is YYDKDF (reference sequence). V trimming: 3 bases; J trimming: 11 bases; junction bases outside the gene matches: 12. The length of the CDR3 is 14 residues. The CDR3 reads CATSRQTGTELAFF. The CDR3 coding sequence is TGTGCCACCAGCAGGCAGACAGGGACCGAACTGGCTTTCTTT. The full variable domain, rest sourced from reference TRBV15 and TRBJ1-1, is DAMVIQNPRYQVTQFGKPVTLSCSQTLNHNVMYWYQQKSSQAPKLLFHYYDKDFNNEADTPDNFQSRRPNTSFCFLDIRSPGLGDTAMYLCATSRQTGTELAFFGQGTRLTVV.

The chain recombines TRBV6-5 with TRBJ2-1; TRBD2 matches at 13 bases. With V trimmed by 6 bases and J by 10 bases, 3 bases remained unmatched. This CDR3 has 13 amino acids. Germline assignment: CDR1 MNHEY and CDR2 SVGAGI. CDR3 region: CASRLGLAGEQFF. The CDR3 nucleotides read TGTGCCAGCAGATTGGGACTAGCGGGAGAGCAGTTCTTC.

This sequence joins TRBV19 and TRBJ1-2, with a tentative D call TRBD1 (6 bases). The germline V and J ends were trimmed by 2 bases and 3 bases, with 13 bases remaining between them. Germline V gene lookup returns CDR1 LNHDA and CDR2 SQIVND (reference sequence). The CDR3 runs 15 residues. The CDR3 here is CASSIQGRGHYGYTF. The CDR3 coding sequence is TGTGCCAGTAGTATACAAGGCAGGGGACACTATGGCTACACCTTC.

The rearrangement joins TRBV7-2 to TRBJ2-7, with D uncertain. Between the trimmed V and J ends, which lost 0 bases and 5 bases, there was a span of 14 bases. Germline assignment: CDR1 SGHTA and CDR2 FQGNSA. The CDR3 has 15 residues. As DNA, the CDR3 is TGTGCCAGCAGCTTAGCCGGTAGCTCCTCGCACGAGCAGTACTTC. It is translated as CASSLAGSSSHEQYF.

This chain connects TRBV15 to TRBJ1-4; 7 nucleotides agree with TRBD1. Germline loops: CDR1 LNHNV, CDR2 YYDKDF (reference sequence). The J segment lost 7 bases and the V segment lost 3 bases, leaving 5 bases of the junction unmatched. The length of the CDR3 is 14 residues. The CDR3 bases are TGTGCCACCAGCAGCCCAGGGGGAGGTGAAAAACTGTTTTTT. This translates into CATSSPGGGEKLFF.

The V call is TRBV2, the J call TRBJ2-6, with 8 bases aligning to TRBD1. The CDR3 is 19 residues long. V lost 4 bases to trimming and J lost 3 bases; unmatched junction nucleotides: 14. The germline CDR1 and CDR2 sequences are SNHLY and FYNNEI. The CDR3 sequence: CASSGGQDRVVIGANVLTF. CDR3 DNA: TGTGCCAGCAGTGGGGGCCAGGACAGGGTAGTCATTGGGGCCAACGTCCTGACTTTC.

The chain employs TRBV6-5 and TRBJ2-1, with 10 bases aligning to TRBD1. Per the germline V gene, CDR1 is MNHEY and CDR2 is SVGAGI. The CDR3 runs to 15 residues. The J segment lost 5 bases and the V segment lost 0 bases, leaving 1 base of the junction unmatched. The DNA of the CDR3 is TGTGCCAGCAGTTACTCGGGACAGGGGAACAATGAGCAGTTCTTC. Translating it yields CASSYSGQGNNEQFF.

The chain uses TRBV9 and TRBJ2-1, with a weak D call TRBD1 (5 bases). CDR3 length: 15 amino acids. The germline V gene has CDR1 SGDLS and CDR2 YYNGEE. V lost 3 bases and J lost 0, with 10 bases in between. The CDR3 protein is CASSEQGNSYNEQFF. DNA for the CDR3: TGTGCCAGCAGCGAGCAGGGCAACTCCTACAATGAGCAGTTCTTC.

The J gene is TRBJ2-7, the V gene TRBV28; TRBD1 is a possible D gene (7 bases). V was shortened by 3 bases and J by 2 bases, with 14 bases between the two germline ends. Germline V gives CDR1 MDHEN, CDR2 SYDVKM. This CDR3 has 15 residues. CDR3 residues: CASSLVGRGAYEQYF. Written as DNA, the CDR3 is TGTGCCAGCAGTTTGGTAGGCAGGGGGGCCTACGAGCAGTACTTC.

The chain is built from TRBV18 and TRBJ2-7; weak D call: TRBD1 (5 bases). The CDR3 is 12 residues long. Trimming cost V 6 bases and J 2 bases, with 8 bases left between them. Germline V gene sequence: CDR1 KGHSH, CDR2 LQKENI. This CDR3 is CASSQGPYEQYF. The CDR3, as DNA: TGTGCCAGCTCGCAGGGTCCCTACGAGCAGTACTTC.

The V call is TRBV11-3, the J call TRBJ2-5, with D possibly matching TRBD1 (7 bases). CDR1 is SGHNT and CDR2 is YENEEA in the germline V gene. V lost 5 bases to trimming and J lost 5 bases, with 15 bases between them. This CDR3 is 14 amino acids long. The CDR3 protein is CASSPGGSGETQYF. In DNA form, the CDR3 reads TGTGCCAGCAGCCCAGGGGGGAGCGGGGAGACCCAGTACTTC.

This clone was counted a single time. The chain recombines TRBV18 with TRBJ2-6; TRBD1 matches at 7 bases. The CDR3 covers 17 residues. V gave up 3 bases and J gave up 0 bases; unmatched junction bases: 5. CDR1 is KGHSH, CDR2 LQKENI, per germline. CDR3 sequence (DNA): TGTGCCAGCTCACCGTACAGGGACAGCTCTGGGGCCAACGTCCTGACTTTC. Translation gives CASSPYRDSSGANVLTF.

This clone was counted a single time. V usage is TRBV19 and J usage is TRBJ2-3, with TRBD2 matching 9 bases. The CDR3 length is 14 residues. Looked up from germline, CDR1 is LNHDA and CDR2 is SQIVND (reference sequence). The J segment lost 5 bases and the V segment lost 5 bases, leaving 5 bases of the junction unmatched. The CDR3 loop reads CASSLGLALDTQYF. The CDR3 DNA is TGTGCCAGTAGTTTGGGACTAGCCCTAGATACGCAGTATTTT.

The genes are TRBV7-6 and TRBJ2-1; TRBD2 matches at 9 bases. The junction had 2 bases not matched to a gene; V was cut back by 2 bases and J by 6 bases. Germline values: CDR1 SGHVS, CDR2 FNYEAQ. The CDR3 covers 14 residues. The CDR3 coding sequence is TGTGCCAGCAGCTTAACGCGGGAGGGCAATGAGCAGTTCTTC. Its protein is CASSLTREGNEQFF.

This CDR3 is CASSPDRFPYEQYF. In DNA, the CDR3 is TGTGCCAGCTCACCGGACAGGTTTCCCTACGAGCAGTACTTC. The V call is TRBV18, the J call TRBJ2-7, with TRBD1 identical over 7 bases. The CDR3 is made up of 14 amino acids. V gave up 3 bases and J gave up 2 bases; unmatched junction bases: 4. Germline-derived CDR1 and CDR2 are KGHSH and LQKENI.

The rearrangement uses TRBV5-4 and TRBJ2-1; 7 nucleotides align to TRBD1. Germline V gene sequence: CDR1 SGHNT, CDR2 YYREEE (reference sequence). With V trimmed by 4 bases and J by 5 bases, 6 bases remained unmatched. This CDR3 region has 14 residues. The CDR3 DNA is TGTGCCAGCAGCCTACAGGGGAGAGACAATGAGCAGTTCTTC. Protein sequence: CASSLQGRDNEQFF.

The V call is TRBV7-9, the J call TRBJ2-1, with 9 bases lining up with TRBD2. The length of the CDR3 is 14 residues. With 1 base clipped from V and 8 bases from J, the junction kept 3 bases outside the gene matches. Germline CDR1 SEHNR, CDR2 FQNEAQ (reference sequence). The DNA of the CDR3 is TGTGCCAGCAGCTTAGGCGGGAGGGCCGATGAGCAGTTCTTC. This sequence encodes CASSLGGRADEQFF.

In this sample, this clone turned up a few times. This sequence joins TRBV6-5 and TRBJ1-6; D remains ambiguous. The CDR3 length is 14 residues. Germline CDR1 and CDR2: MNHEY and SVGAGI. V was cut by 5 bases and J by 9 bases, with 14 bases left in between. CDR3 sequence reads: CASSRTGIGSPLHF. The CDR3 bases are TGTGCCAGCAGTCGGACGGGGATAGGTTCACCCCTCCACTTT.

The chain employs TRBV19 and TRBJ2-1; D might be TRBD2 (6 bases). V lost 3 bases and J lost 9, with 18 bases in between. CDR3 length: 15 residues. Germline V lookup: CDR1 LNHDA, CDR2 SQIVND (reference sequence). The CDR3 reads CASSIRWRGASEQFF. In DNA, the CDR3 is TGTGCCAGTAGTATTCGATGGCGGGGAGCAAGTGAGCAGTTCTTC.

CDR3 loop: CAWSPSPLRDGEQYF. The CDR3 bases are TGTGCCTGGAGTCCAAGCCCCCTGAGGGATGGCGAGCAGTACTTC. This chain links TRBV30 with TRBJ2-7, with TRBD2 as a possible D gene (5 bases). V gave up 2 bases and J gave up 6 bases, with 20 bases separating them. This CDR3 region has 15 residues. Germline V gene data show CDR1 as GTSNPN and CDR2 as SVGIG (reference sequence). Looking up the rest from reference TRBV30 and TRBJ2-7 gives the full variable domain: SQTIHQWPATLVQPVGSPLSLECTVEGTSNPNLYWYRQAAGRGLQLLFYSVGIGQISSEVPQNLSASRPQDRQFILSSKKLLLSDSGFYLCAWSPSPLRDGEQYFGPGTRLTVT.

The V call is TRBV5-1, the J call TRBJ2-1; no clear D. CDR3 length equals 15 residues. V lost 3 bases to trimming and J lost 8 bases, with 18 bases between them. CDR1 is SGHRS, CDR2 YFSETQ, per germline. The CDR3 region has the DNA TGCGCCAGCAGCTCCCCTCGGAATCCAGGTTATGAGCAGTTCTTC. Its translation: CASSSPRNPGYEQFF.

V is TRBV19 and J is TRBJ2-3, with unresolved D. CDR1 and CDR2 (germline): LNHDA, SQIVND (reference sequence). This CDR3 has 14 residues. V was cut by 3 bases and J by 2 bases, with 9 bases left in between. CDR3 loop: CASSMGSLTDTQYF. The DNA of the CDR3 is TGTGCCAGTAGTATGGGCAGCCTCACAGATACGCAGTATTTT.

This clone was seen once. The chain combines TRBV7-5 with TRBJ2-7; the table's D call, TRBD1, has no DNA check behind it. TRBV7-5 corresponds to a pseudogene. The CDR3 has 12 amino acids. In nucleotides, the CDR3 is TGTGTCAGAAGACATGACAGTTACGAGCAGTACTTC. It translates to CVRRHDSYEQYF.

The rearrangement links TRBV7-2 to TRBJ1-2; D unclear. V lost 5 bases to trimming and J lost 3 bases, with 19 bases between them. CDR1 and CDR2 (germline): SGHTA, FQGNSA. The CDR3 is 16 residues long. This CDR3 is CASSPVERRRDYGYTF. CDR3 sequence (DNA): TGTGCCAGCAGCCCAGTGGAGCGCAGACGGGACTATGGCTACACCTTC.

The chain is built from TRBV5-1 and TRBJ2-7; no clear D gene. The V gene's germline CDR1 is SGHRS and CDR2 YFSETQ. Between the trimmed V and J ends, which lost 4 bases and 6 bases, there was a span of 11 bases. The CDR3 is 12 residues long. CDR3 sequence (DNA): TGCGCCAGCAGCATCAGTGGCGGCGAGCAGTACTTC. This gives the protein CASSISGGEQYF.

The V gene is TRBV2, the J gene TRBJ2-6; 7 positions match TRBD1. The J segment lost 2 bases and the V segment lost 6 bases, leaving 1 base of the junction unmatched. This CDR3 is built from 14 residues. Germline CDR1 reads SNHLY; CDR2 reads FYNNEI. The CDR3 nucleotides read TGTGCCAGCAGACAGGGGACTGGGGCCAACGTCCTGACTTTC. Encoded protein: CASRQGTGANVLTF. Filled out from reference TRBV2 and TRBJ2-6, the complete variable domain reads EPEVTQTPSHQVTQMGQEVILRCVPISNHLYFYWYRQILGQKVEFLVSFYNNEISEKSEIFDDQFSVERPDGSNFTLKIRSTKLEDSAMYFCASRQGTGANVLTFGAGSRLTVL.

The CDR3 region has the DNA TGTGCCAGCAGCTTAGGGTTGGTGTTGGGGCCAAGCTCCTACGAGCAGTACTTC. This sequence encodes CASSLGLVLGPSSYEQYF. The genes are TRBV11-2 and TRBJ2-7; a weak D match, TRBD1 (5 bases). Germline lookup yields CDR1 SGHAT and CDR2 FQNNGV. The CDR3 sequence is 18 residues long. Trimming took off 1 base at V and 0 bases at J, with 19 bases between the two ends. Full variable domain (remainder filled in from reference TRBV11-2 and TRBJ2-7): EAGVAQSPRYKIIEKRQSVAFWCNPISGHATLYWYQQILGQGPKLLIQFQNNGVVDDSQLPKDRFSAERLKGVDSTLKIQPAKLEDSAVYLCASSLGLVLGPSSYEQYFGPGTRLTVT.

The chain combines TRBV7-3 with TRBJ2-3; 7 bases align to TRBD1. Looked up from germline, CDR1 is SGHTA and CDR2 is FQGTGA. Losses at the gene ends were 6 bases for V and 2 bases for J; bases not matched to a gene: 8. The CDR3 contains 15 residues. The CDR3 loop is CASRAQGRTTDTQYF. The CDR3 coding sequence is TGTGCCAGCAGGGCACAGGGGCGTACCACAGATACGCAGTATTTT. Combining the CDR3 with reference TRBV7-3 and TRBJ2-3 gives the whole variable domain GAGVSQTPSNKVTEKGKYVELRCDPISGHTALYWYRQSLGQGPEFLIYFQGTGAADDSGLPNDRFFAVRPEGSVSTLKIQRTERGDSAVYLCASRAQGRTTDTQYFGPGTRLTVL.

This rearrangement joins TRBV7-3 to TRBJ1-1; D remains ambiguous. There are 14 residues in the CDR3. From germline, CDR1 is SGHTA and CDR2 FQGTGA. The germline V and J ends were trimmed by 2 bases and 5 bases, with 12 bases remaining between them. The DNA of the CDR3 is TGTGCCAGCAGCTTAGGCGGACTGGGGACTGAAGCTTTCTTT. Its translation: CASSLGGLGTEAFF. Combining the CDR3 with reference TRBV7-3 and TRBJ1-1 gives the whole variable domain GAGVSQTPSNKVTEKGKYVELRCDPISGHTALYWYRQSLGQGPEFLIYFQGTGAADDSGLPNDRFFAVRPEGSVSTLKIQRTERGDSAVYLCASSLGGLGTEAFFGQGTRLTVV.

With regard to this clone: This sample includes further DNA sequences coding for the same CDR3. V and J are TRBV6-1 and TRBJ1-2; the D is unclear. Germline CDR1 reads MNHNS; CDR2 reads SASEGT. This CDR3 has 13 amino acids. The ends were cut back, 3 bases at V and 1 base at J, with 6 bases in the middle. CDR3 sequence reads: CASSDTVNYGYTF. As DNA, the CDR3 is TGTGCCAGCAGTGATACAGTTAACTATGGCTACACCTTC.